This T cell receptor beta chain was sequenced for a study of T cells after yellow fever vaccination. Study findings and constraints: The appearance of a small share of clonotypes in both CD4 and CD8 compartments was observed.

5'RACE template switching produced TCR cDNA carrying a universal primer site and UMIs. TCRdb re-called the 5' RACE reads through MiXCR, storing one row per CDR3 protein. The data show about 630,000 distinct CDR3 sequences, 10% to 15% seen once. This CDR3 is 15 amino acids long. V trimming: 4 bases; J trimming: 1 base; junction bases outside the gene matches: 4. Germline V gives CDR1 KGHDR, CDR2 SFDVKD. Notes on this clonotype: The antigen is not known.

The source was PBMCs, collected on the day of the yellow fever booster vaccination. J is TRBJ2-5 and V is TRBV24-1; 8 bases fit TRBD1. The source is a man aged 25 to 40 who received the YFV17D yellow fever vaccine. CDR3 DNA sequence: TGTGCCACCAGTGAACCTGGGACAGGCCAAGAGACCCAGTACTTC. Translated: CATSEPGTGQETQYF.